Many counts were recorded for the clone carrying this TCR beta chain. This entry belongs to a study of T cells in Graves' hyperthyroidism and ophthalmopathy. Diagnostic decisions used clinical symptoms, serum thyroxine and TRAb, thyroid ultrasound and orbital computed tomography. The CDR3 spans 16 residues. Germline CDR1 is SQVTM and CDR2 is ANQGSEA. Template material for amplifying TCR beta CDR3 regions consisted of RNA transcripts. A set of HTBI primers served as the primers for a first-round RT-PCR of the TCR CDR3. In TCRdb, the multiplex PCR reads were re-called with MiXCR into one record per CDR3 protein. The sample yields around 700,000 distinct CDR3 sequences, around 40% seen once.

The J gene is TRBJ2-2, the V gene TRBV29-1; maybe TRBD2 (7 bases). This TCR came from a middle-aged woman with Graves' hyperthyroidism. The material sequenced was blood. The CDR3 DNA is TGCAGTACCACTGGGGGGGGGCAGAGAAACACCGGGGAGCTGTTTTTT. It encodes CSTTGGGQRNTGELFF.